This T cell receptor beta chain appears in the sequencing data of a study of blood T cell repertoires in COVID-19 (TCRdb year 2020). Regarding the research as a whole: Collaborator samples came from the United States, Italy and Spain and covered acute and convalescent phases of COVID-19. The material from the prospective study consisted of cDNA or gDNA derived from T cells, B-cell-depleted T cells, or PBMCs. The sample metadata nearly always contained a de-identified subject ID, COVID-19 status, age in years and sex. A freely available public database, intended as a resource for researchers studying the immune response to SARS-CoV-2, is where the repertoires were released. The samples were drawn from the first 160 participants of the ongoing ImmuneRACE study and from 1,254 subjects provided by 6 global collaborators. Subjects who had been exposed to COVID-19, were actively infected with it, or had recovered from it provided the deeply sampled blood TCRbeta repertoires that made up the dataset. Where available, HLA class I and class II types were taken from metadata supplied by the sample provider and were not determined by assay-based typing. Summary of the overall study and its limitations: How much clinical and demographic metadata was included differed by source and by participant, and the metadata was provided uncurated.

Counted from cysteine to phenylalanine, this CDR3 has 13 amino acids. Left in the record is the CDR3 DNA by itself, 39 bases read in frame from the first base. As encoded in the germline V gene, CDR1 is KGHSH while CDR2 is LQKENI. Cut back by 5 bases and 0 bases, the V and J ends lie 5 bases apart. On this clone itself: The antigen it binds to is not known. No base quality values were provided; no much bigger clone lies one nucleotide off.

Whole blood was collected in K2EDTA tubes by collaborating institutions according to the institutions' own protocols. For TCRbeta analysis, collaborator samples were shipped as frozen whole blood, as isolated PBMCs, or as DNA extracted from either sample type. The immunoSEQ Assay, a bias-controlled multiplex PCR, was used to amplify TCRbeta CDR3 regions from genomic DNA. As for the original processing: Nucleated cell counts per sample were estimated from amplification of reference gene primers within the assay. Sequence reads were collapsed and filtered to measure the absolute abundance of every unique TCRbeta CDR3 rearrangement. For each sample, productive Simpson clonality was calculated as the square root of Simpson's diversity index across productive rearrangements. Held by TCRdb, this immuneACCESS table contains in-frame sequences only and omits some clones. Under half of the omission traces to an unresolved V gene where checked; the cause of the rest is unknown. D and trimming were read from the DNA, whereas the V and J calls and clone size are those reported in that table. This sample lists about 190,000 clones; about 83% were detected once. The top ten clonotypes cover approximately 5.1% of the sample.

The receptor was isolated from a woman in her seventies with active or convalescent COVID-19. The chain is encoded by TRBV18 joined to TRBJ1-5; the D segment cannot be called with confidence. Sequencing was performed on peripheral blood. At the DNA level, the sequence is TGTGCCAGCTCAGCGAATAGCAATCAGCCCCAGCATTTT. It specifies CASSANSNQPQHF.